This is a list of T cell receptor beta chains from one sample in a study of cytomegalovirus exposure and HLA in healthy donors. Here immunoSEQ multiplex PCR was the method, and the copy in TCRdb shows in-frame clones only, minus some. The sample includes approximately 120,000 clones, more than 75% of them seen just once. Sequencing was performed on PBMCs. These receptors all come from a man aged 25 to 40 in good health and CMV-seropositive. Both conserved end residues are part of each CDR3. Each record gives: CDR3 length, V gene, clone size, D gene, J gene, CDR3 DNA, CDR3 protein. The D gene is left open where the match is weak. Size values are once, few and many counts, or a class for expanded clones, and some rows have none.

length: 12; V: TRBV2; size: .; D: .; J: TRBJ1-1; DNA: TGTGCCAGCAGCGTTCAGGGCACTGAAGCTTTCTTT; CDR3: CASSVQGTEAFF
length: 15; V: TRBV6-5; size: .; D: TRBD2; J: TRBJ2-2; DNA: TGTGCCAGCACCCCGGGAGGGCTGAACACCGGGGAGCTGTTTTTT; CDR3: CASTPGGLNTGELFF
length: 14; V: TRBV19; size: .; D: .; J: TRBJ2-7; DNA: TGTGCCAGTAGTACCAACGAGAGGAGGGGCAAGCAGTACTTC; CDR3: CASSTNERRGKQYF
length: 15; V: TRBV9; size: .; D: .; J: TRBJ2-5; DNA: TGTGCCAGCAGCCCGAGGGCAAGCGACCAAGAGACCCAGTACTTC; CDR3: CASSPRASDQETQYF
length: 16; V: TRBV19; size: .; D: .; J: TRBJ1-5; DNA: TGTGCCAGTAGCACCCTCGGGGGGGCCTACAATCAGCCCCAGCATTTT; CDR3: CASSTLGGAYNQPQHF
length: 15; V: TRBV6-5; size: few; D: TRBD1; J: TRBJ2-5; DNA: TGTGCCAGCAGGACGACAGGGGGGAGTAGAGAGACCCAGTACTTC; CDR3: CASRTTGGSRETQYF
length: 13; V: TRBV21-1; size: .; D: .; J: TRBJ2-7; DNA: TGTGCCAGCGGGTCGCCAGGGGTCTACGAGCAGTACTTC; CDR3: CASGSPGVYEQYF
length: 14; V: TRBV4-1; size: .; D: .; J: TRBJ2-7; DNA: TGCGCCAGCAGCCCGTGGGAGGTTTCCTACGAGCAGTACTTC; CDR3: CASSPWEVSYEQYF
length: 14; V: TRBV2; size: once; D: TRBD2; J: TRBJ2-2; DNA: TGTGCCAGCACTATGGGACTAGGTCACGGGGAGCTGTTTTTT; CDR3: CASTMGLGHGELFF
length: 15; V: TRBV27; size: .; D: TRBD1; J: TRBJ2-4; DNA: TGTGCCAGCAGTTTTGAGGGGGCCGTCAAAAACATTCAGTACTTC; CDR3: CASSFEGAVKNIQYF
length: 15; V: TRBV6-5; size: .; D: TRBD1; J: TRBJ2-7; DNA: TGTGCCAGTCGAAGGTGGGGACAGGGGAGTAACGAGCAGTACTTC; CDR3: CASRRWGQGSNEQYF
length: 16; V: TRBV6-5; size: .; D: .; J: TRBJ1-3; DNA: TGTGCCAGCAGTTACCAGGCCGACCTCTCTGGAAACACCATATATTTT; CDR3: CASSYQADLSGNTIYF
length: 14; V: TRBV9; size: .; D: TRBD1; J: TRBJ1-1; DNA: TGTGCCAGCAGCGTTGACAGGGGGAACACTGAAGCTTTCTTT; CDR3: CASSVDRGNTEAFF
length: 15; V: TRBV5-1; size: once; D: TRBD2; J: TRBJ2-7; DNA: TGCGCCAGCAGTAACGGACTAGCGGGACACTACGAGCAGTACTTC; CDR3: CASSNGLAGHYEQYF
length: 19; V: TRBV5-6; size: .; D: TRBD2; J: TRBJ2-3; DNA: TGTGCCAGCAGCTTGTTTACGGGAGGGCCCTCATCTAGCACAGATACGCAGTATTTT; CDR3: CASSLFTGGPSSSTDTQYF
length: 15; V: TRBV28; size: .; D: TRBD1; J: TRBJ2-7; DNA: TGTGCCAGCAGGAGAATGGGGACAGGGGGCCCCGAGCAGTACTTC; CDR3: CASRRMGTGGPEQYF
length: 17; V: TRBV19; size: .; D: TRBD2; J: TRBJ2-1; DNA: TGTGCCAGTAGTCCCCGGACTAGCGGGAGCTCCTACAATGAGCAGTTCTTC; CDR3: CASSPRTSGSSYNEQFF
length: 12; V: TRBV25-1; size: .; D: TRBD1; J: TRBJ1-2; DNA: TGTGCCAGTCTGGAGGGGGCGTATGGCTACACCTTC; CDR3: CASLEGAYGYTF
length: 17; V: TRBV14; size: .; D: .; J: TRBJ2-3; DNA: TGTGCCAGCAGCCAAGAAGAACCAGTGTGGAGGACAGATACGCAGTATTTT; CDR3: CASSQEEPVWRTDTQYF
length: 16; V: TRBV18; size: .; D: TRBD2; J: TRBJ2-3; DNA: TGTGCCAGCTCACTTCGGACTAGCGGGAGCACAGATACGCAGTATTTT; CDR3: CASSLRTSGSTDTQYF
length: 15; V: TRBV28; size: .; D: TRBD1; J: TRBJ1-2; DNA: TGTGCCAGCGTTTCGACAGGGATAGTTAACTATGGCTACACCTTC; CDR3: CASVSTGIVNYGYTF
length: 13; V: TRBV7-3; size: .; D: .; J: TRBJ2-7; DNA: TGTGCCAGCAGCTTAACCGGGGTAGAGGAGCAGTACTTC; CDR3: CASSLTGVEEQYF
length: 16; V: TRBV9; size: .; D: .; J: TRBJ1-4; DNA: TGTGCCAGCAGCGTCCTCCCGACCGACAGGAACGAAAAACTGTTTTTT; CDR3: CASSVLPTDRNEKLFF
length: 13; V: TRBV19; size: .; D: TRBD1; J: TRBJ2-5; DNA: TGTGCCACCACGGGACAGGGCGAGGAGACCCAGTACTTC; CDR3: CATTGQGEETQYF
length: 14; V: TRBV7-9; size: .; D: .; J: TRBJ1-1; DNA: TGTGCCAGCAGCTTAGGAGGGGGGAACACTGAAGCTTTCTTT; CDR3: CASSLGGGNTEAFF
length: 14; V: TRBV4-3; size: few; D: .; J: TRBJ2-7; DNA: TGCGCCAGCAGCCCGCGCCGGGGGATATACGAGCAGTACTTC; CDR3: CASSPRRGIYEQYF
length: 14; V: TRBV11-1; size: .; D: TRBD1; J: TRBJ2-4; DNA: TGTGCCAGCAGCCCGCCGGGACAGGGAAACATTCAGTACTTC; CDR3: CASSPPGQGNIQYF
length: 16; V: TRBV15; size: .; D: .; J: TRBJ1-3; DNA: TGTGCCACCAGCAGGGATGGGAGCTCCTCTGGAAACACCATATATTTT; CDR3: CATSRDGSSSGNTIYF
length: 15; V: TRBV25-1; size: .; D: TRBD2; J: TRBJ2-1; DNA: TGTGCCAGCAATTCCGGGGGAGGGCCGTCCAATGAGCAGTTCTTC; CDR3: CASNSGGGPSNEQFF
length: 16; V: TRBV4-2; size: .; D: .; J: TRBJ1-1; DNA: TGTGCCAGCAGCCAAGATGATTTAGGGGCTTTCACTGAAGCTTTCTTT; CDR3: CASSQDDLGAFTEAFF
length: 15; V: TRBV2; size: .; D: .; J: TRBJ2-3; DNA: TGTGCCAGCAGTGCGCGGGCAGGAGTACTCGATACGCAGTATTTT; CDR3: CASSARAGVLDTQYF
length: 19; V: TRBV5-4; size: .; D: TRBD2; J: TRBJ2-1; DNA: TGTGCCAGCAGCTACCGGGGTAGGGGGGGTAGCGGGAGGTATAATGAGCAGTTCTTC; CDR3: CASSYRGRGGSGRYNEQFF
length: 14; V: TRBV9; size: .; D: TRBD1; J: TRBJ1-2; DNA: TGTGCCAGCAGCGCCCTGACAGGGCTAGGGGGCTACACCTTC; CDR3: CASSALTGLGGYTF
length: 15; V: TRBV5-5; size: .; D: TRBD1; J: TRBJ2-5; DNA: TGTGCCAGCAGGGGATGGGGACAGGGGGTAGAGACCCAGTACTTC; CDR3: CASRGWGQGVETQYF
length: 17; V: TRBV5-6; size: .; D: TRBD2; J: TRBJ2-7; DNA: TGTGCCAGCAGCTCCTTTCCGGGACTAAGCTCGTCCTACGAGCAGTACTTC; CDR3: CASSSFPGLSSSYEQYF
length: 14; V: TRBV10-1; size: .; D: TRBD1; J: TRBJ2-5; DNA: TGCGCCACCTCGGACAGGACCGTCCAAGAGACCCAGTACTTC; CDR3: CATSDRTVQETQYF
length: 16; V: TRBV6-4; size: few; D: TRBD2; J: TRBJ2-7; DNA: TGTGCCAGCAGTGACCCGAGACTAGCGGAAAGCTACGAGCAGTACTTC; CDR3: CASSDPRLAESYEQYF
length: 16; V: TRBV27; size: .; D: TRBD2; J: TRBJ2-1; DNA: TGTGCCAGCAGTTTATTATCTAGCGGGAGGGCCAATGAGCAGTTCTTC; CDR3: CASSLLSSGRANEQFF
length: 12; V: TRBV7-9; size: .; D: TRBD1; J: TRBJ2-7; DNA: TGTGCCAGCAGCCCGACAGGGTACGAGCAGTACTTC; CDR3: CASSPTGYEQYF
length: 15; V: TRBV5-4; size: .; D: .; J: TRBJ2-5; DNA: TGTGCCAGCAGCCCTCCTCCGGGAGCCCAAGAGACCCAGTACTTC; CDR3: CASSPPPGAQETQYF
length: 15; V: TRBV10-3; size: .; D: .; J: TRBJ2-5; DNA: TGTGCCATCAGTGACCCTCGGGGGAGGTCGGAGACCCAGTACTTC; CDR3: CAISDPRGRSETQYF